Described below is a single TCR beta chain sequence and its context. Its antigen is not known. The length of the CDR3 is 15 residues. Trimming took off 5 bases at V and 3 bases at J, with 14 bases between the two ends. CDR1 and CDR2 from the germline V gene are SGHRS and YFSETQ. TCRdb analysed the 5' RACE reads with MiXCR anew, one entry per CDR3 protein. The data contain around 110,000 distinct CDR3 sequences, 9.5% to 15% of them singletons. This specimen comes from a study of spatial heterogeneity in lung cancer. Study background: The roughly 79 donors had untreated early-stage non-small cell lung cancer. Consistent detection of more beta-chain than alpha-chain sequences was observed. Those follow-up PBMC samples that were available underwent sequencing, at a median interval of roughly 2 years following resection. Overall study results and limits: Ubiquitous, expanded tumor-derived TCRs were more frequently observed in blood at resection than at follow-up.

Indicated time point: blood at routine non-recurrence follow-up after resection. Material for sequencing was whole RNA from tumor, nontumor lung or frozen PBMC, left unsorted. The origin of this receptor is a male donor with early-stage non-small cell lung cancer. The rearrangement joins TRBV5-1 to TRBJ1-4, with D possibly TRBD1 on 6 matching bases. The sequenced sample was PBMCs, obtained at follow-up. The CDR3: CASSFTGKANEKLFF. The CDR3 DNA reads as TGCGCCAGCAGTTTTACAGGGAAAGCTAATGAAAAACTGTTTTTT. Full variable domain (rest looked up from reference TRBV5-1 and TRBJ1-4): KAGVTQTPRYLIKTRGQQVTLSCSPISGHRSVSWYQQTPGQGLQFLFEYFSETQRNKGNFPGRFSGRQFSNSRSEMNVSTLELGDSALYLCASSFTGKANEKLFFGSGTQLSVL.